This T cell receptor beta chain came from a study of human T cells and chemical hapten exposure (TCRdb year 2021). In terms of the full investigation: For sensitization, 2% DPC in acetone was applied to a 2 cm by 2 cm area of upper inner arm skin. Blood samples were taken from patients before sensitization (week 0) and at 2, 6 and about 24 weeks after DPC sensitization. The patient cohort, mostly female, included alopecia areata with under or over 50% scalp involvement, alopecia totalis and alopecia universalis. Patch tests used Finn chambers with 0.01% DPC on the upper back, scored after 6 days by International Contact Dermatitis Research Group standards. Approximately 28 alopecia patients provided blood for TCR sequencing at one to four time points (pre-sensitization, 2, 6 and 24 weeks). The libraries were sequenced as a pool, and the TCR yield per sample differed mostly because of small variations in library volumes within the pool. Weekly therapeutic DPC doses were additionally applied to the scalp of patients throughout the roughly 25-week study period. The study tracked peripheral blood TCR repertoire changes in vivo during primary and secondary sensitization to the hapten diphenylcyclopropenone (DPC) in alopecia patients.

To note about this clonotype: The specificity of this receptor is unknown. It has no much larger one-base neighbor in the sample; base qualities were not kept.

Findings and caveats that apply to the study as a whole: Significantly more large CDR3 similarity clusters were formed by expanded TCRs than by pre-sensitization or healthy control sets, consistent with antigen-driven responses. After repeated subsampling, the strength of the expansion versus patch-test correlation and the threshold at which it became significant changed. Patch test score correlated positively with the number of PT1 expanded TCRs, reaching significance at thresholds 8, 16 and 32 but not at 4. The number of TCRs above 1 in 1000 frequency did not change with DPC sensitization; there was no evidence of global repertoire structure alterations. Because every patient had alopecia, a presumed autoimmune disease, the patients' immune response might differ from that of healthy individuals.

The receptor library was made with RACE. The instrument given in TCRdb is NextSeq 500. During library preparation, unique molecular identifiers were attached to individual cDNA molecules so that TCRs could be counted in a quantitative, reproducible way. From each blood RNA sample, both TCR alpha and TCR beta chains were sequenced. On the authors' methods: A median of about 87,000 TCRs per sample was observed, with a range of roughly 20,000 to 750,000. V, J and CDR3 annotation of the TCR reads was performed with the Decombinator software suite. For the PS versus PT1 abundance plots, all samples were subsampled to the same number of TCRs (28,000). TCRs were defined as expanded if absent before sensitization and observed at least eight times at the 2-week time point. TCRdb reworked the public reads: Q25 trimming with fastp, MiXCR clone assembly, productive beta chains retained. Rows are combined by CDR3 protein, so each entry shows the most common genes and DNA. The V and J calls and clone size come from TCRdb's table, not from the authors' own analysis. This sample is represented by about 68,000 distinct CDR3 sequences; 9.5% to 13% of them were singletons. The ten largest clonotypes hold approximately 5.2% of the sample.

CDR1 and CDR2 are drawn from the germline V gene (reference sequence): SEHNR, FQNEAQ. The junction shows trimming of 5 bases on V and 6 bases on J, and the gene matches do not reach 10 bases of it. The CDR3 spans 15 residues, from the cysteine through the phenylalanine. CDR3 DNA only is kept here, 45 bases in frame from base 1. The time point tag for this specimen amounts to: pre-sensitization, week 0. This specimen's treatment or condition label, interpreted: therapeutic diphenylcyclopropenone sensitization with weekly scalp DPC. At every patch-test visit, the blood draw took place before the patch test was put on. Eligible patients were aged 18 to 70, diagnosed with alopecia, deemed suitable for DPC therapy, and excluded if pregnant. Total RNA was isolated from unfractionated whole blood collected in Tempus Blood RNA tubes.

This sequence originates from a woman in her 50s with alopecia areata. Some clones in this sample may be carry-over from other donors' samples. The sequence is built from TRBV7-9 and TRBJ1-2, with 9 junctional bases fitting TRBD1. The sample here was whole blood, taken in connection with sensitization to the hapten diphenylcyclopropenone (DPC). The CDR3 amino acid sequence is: CASSPGTGKKDGYTF. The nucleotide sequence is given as TGTGCCAGCAGCCCGGGGACAGGGAAGAAGGATGGCTACACCTTC. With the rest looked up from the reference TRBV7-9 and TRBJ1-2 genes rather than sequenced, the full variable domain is DTGVSQNPRHKITKRGQNVTFRCDPISEHNRLYWYRQTLGQGPEFLTYFQNEAQLEKSRLLSDRFSAERPKGSFSTLEIQRTEQGDSAMYLCASSPGTGKKDGYTFGSGTRLTVV.